This is a list of T cell receptor beta chains from one sample in a study of shared clonotypes between healthy human individuals. Only in-frame clones appear in the TCRdb table, and some are missing; sequencing was by immunoSEQ multiplex PCR. In the table there are some 2,500,000 clones, approximately 93% of which are singletons. Specimen: naive CD4+ T cells from PBMCs. These receptors all stem from a man aged 18 to 29 in good health. Some clones in this sample may be carry-over from other donors' samples. The CDR3 runs from the conserved cysteine through the conserved F or W. The D gene is left open where the match is weak. A row's size may be missing; if present it is once, few, many or a size class.

-	-	TRBV5-4	TRBJ2-1	CASSLTASSDEQFF	TGTGCCAGCAGCTTGACAGCATCCAGCGATGAGCAGTTCTTC
-	-	TRBV14	TRBJ2-3	CASSFGGSIDTQYF	TGTGCCAGTTCTTTCGGGGGATCTATAGATACGCAGTATTTT
TRBD1	-	TRBV18	TRBJ2-7	CASSQGQGYYEQYF	TGTGCCAGCTCCCAGGGACAGGGTTACTACGAGCAGTACTTC
-	-	TRBV30	TRBJ2-7	CAWSVSGADSYEQYF	TGTGCCTGGAGTGTATCAGGGGCCGACTCCTACGAGCAGTACTTC
-	-	TRBV5-1	TRBJ1-6	CASSITGSDNSPLHF	TGCGCCAGCAGCATCACGGGGTCGGATAATTCACCCCTCCACTTT
TRBD1	-	TRBV29-1	TRBJ1-4	CSVDRGLGEKLFF	TGCAGCGTTGACAGGGGGTTGGGGGAAAAACTGTTTTTT
-	-	TRBV5-1	TRBJ2-7	CASSLNRGLGDEQYF	TGCGCCAGCAGCTTGAACCGCGGGCTTGGGGACGAGCAGTACTTC
TRBD2	-	TRBV7-8	TRBJ2-3	CASSLLAGATTDTQYF	TGTGCCAGCAGCTTACTAGCGGGAGCTACCACAGATACGCAGTATTTT
-	few	TRBV11-2	TRBJ1-1	CASSPYTTEAFF	TGTGCCAGCAGCCCATACACTACTGAAGCTTTCTTT
-	once	TRBV29-1	TRBJ1-1	CSVENRVSYTEAFF	TGCAGCGTTGAAAACAGGGTTAGCTACACTGAAGCTTTCTTT
TRBD2	-	TRBV9	TRBJ2-3	CASSVRSGRTDTQYF	TGTGCCAGCAGCGTACGAAGCGGGAGGACAGATACGCAGTATTTT
-	-	TRBV18	TRBJ2-3	CASSPPESRDTQYF	TGTGCCAGCTCACCACCTGAATCGAGAGATACGCAGTATTTT
TRBD1	-	TRBV5-1	TRBJ2-7	CASSRDRASYEQYF	TGCGCCAGCAGCCGGGACAGGGCGTCCTACGAGCAGTACTTC
TRBD1	-	TRBV5-1	TRBJ2-7	CASSLENRGGEQYF	TGCGCCAGCAGCTTGGAAAACAGGGGTGGCGAGCAGTACTTC
TRBD1	-	TRBV5-1	TRBJ1-1	CASSSGTGDTEAFF	TGCGCCAGCAGCTCTGGGACAGGGGACACTGAAGCTTTCTTT
-	once	TRBV30	TRBJ1-2	CAWGFGGFADGYTF	TGTGCCTGGGGCTTCGGGGGATTTGCTGATGGCTACACCTTC
TRBD2	-	TRBV10-1	TRBJ2-7	CASSRTSGSWNEQYF	TGCGCCAGCTCTAGGACTAGCGGGAGTTGGAACGAGCAGTACTTC
TRBD2	-	TRBV6-5	TRBJ2-1	CASMGGGTSRGEQFF	TGTGCCAGCATGGGTGGCGGGACTAGTCGGGGTGAGCAGTTCTTC
TRBD2	-	TRBV5-1	TRBJ2-1	CASNPLAGSNEQFF	TGCGCCAGCAACCCTTTAGCGGGTTCGAATGAGCAGTTCTTC
-	-	TRBV6-1	TRBJ1-2	CASSEATLPSRGYTF	TGTGCCAGCAGTGAAGCAACCCTCCCTTCGAGAGGCTACACCTTC
-	-	TRBV7-2	TRBJ1-5	CASTLGRGASNQPQHF	TGTGCCAGCACATTAGGACGGGGGGCTTCGAATCAGCCCCAGCATTTT
-	-	TRBV19	TRBJ2-5	CASSVDWSGETQYF	TGTGCCAGTAGTGTGGACTGGTCCGGGGAGACCCAGTACTTC
-	-	TRBV18	TRBJ1-2	CASSPVDSYYGYTF	TGTGCCAGCTCACCAGTAGACAGCTACTATGGCTACACCTTC
-	-	TRBV14	TRBJ2-7	CASSALGTGGEQYF	TGTGCCAGCAGCGCCTTAGGGACCGGCGGCGAGCAGTACTTC
-	-	TRBV5-1	TRBJ2-2	CASSPGPADLNTGELFF	TGCGCCAGCAGCCCCGGTCCCGCCGACTTGAACACCGGGGAGCTGTTTTTT
TRBD2	once	TRBV5-1	TRBJ2-2	CASSLQAGETGELFF	TGCGCCAGCAGCTTGCAAGCGGGAGAAACCGGGGAGCTGTTTTTT
-	-	TRBV11-3	TRBJ2-2	CASSPRGAETGELFF	TGTGCCAGCAGCCCTCGGGGGGCGGAGACCGGGGAGCTGTTTTTT
-	-	TRBV5-5	TRBJ1-5	CASSFGGEAQPQHF	TGTGCCAGCAGCTTTGGGGGTGAGGCTCAGCCCCAGCATTTT
TRBD2	-	TRBV5-4	TRBJ2-2	CASSLAGGTGELFF	TGTGCCAGCAGCTTAGCGGGGGGGACTGGGGAGCTGTTTTTT
-	few	TRBV2	TRBJ1-1	CASSDRNTEAFF	TGTGCCAGCAGTGACAGGAACACTGAAGCTTTCTTT
-	-	TRBV27	TRBJ2-1	CASSTRTREQFF	TGTGCCAGCAGTACCCGGACAAGGGAGCAGTTCTTC
-	-	TRBV7-2	TRBJ2-1	CASSLRRDTNEQFF	TGTGCCAGCAGCTTAAGACGTGATACGAATGAGCAGTTCTTC
TRBD1	-	TRBV6-5	TRBJ2-7	CASSYRTGVYEQYF	TGTGCCAGCAGTTACCGGACAGGGGTATACGAGCAGTACTTC
-	once	TRBV30	TRBJ1-1	CAWSPRGGGVIEAFF	TGTGCCTGGAGTCCCCGAGGGGGGGGCGTAATTGAAGCTTTCTTT
TRBD2	-	TRBV5-1	TRBJ2-1	CASSSGTSGIYNEQFF	TGCGCCAGCAGTTCCGGGACTAGCGGGATCTACAATGAGCAGTTCTTC
-	-	TRBV28	TRBJ1-5	CATVPPLGAGQPQHF	TGTGCCACCGTTCCCCCCCTGGGGGCAGGGCAGCCCCAGCATTTT
TRBD2	-	TRBV27	TRBJ2-7	CASSLSWLAGDLYF	TGTGCCAGCAGTTTATCTTGGCTAGCGGGAGACCTCTACTTC
-	-	TRBV9	TRBJ2-2	CASSPRTNTGELFF	TGTGCCAGCAGCCCTCGGACCAACACCGGGGAGCTGTTTTTT
-	-	TRBV7-2	TRBJ1-4	CASSPVQGSEKLFF	TGTGCCAGCAGCCCCGTCCAGGGAAGTGAAAAACTGTTTTTT
-	-	TRBV10-3	TRBJ1-2	CAISRDSNYGYTF	TGTGCCATCAGCCGGGACTCAAACTATGGCTACACCTTC